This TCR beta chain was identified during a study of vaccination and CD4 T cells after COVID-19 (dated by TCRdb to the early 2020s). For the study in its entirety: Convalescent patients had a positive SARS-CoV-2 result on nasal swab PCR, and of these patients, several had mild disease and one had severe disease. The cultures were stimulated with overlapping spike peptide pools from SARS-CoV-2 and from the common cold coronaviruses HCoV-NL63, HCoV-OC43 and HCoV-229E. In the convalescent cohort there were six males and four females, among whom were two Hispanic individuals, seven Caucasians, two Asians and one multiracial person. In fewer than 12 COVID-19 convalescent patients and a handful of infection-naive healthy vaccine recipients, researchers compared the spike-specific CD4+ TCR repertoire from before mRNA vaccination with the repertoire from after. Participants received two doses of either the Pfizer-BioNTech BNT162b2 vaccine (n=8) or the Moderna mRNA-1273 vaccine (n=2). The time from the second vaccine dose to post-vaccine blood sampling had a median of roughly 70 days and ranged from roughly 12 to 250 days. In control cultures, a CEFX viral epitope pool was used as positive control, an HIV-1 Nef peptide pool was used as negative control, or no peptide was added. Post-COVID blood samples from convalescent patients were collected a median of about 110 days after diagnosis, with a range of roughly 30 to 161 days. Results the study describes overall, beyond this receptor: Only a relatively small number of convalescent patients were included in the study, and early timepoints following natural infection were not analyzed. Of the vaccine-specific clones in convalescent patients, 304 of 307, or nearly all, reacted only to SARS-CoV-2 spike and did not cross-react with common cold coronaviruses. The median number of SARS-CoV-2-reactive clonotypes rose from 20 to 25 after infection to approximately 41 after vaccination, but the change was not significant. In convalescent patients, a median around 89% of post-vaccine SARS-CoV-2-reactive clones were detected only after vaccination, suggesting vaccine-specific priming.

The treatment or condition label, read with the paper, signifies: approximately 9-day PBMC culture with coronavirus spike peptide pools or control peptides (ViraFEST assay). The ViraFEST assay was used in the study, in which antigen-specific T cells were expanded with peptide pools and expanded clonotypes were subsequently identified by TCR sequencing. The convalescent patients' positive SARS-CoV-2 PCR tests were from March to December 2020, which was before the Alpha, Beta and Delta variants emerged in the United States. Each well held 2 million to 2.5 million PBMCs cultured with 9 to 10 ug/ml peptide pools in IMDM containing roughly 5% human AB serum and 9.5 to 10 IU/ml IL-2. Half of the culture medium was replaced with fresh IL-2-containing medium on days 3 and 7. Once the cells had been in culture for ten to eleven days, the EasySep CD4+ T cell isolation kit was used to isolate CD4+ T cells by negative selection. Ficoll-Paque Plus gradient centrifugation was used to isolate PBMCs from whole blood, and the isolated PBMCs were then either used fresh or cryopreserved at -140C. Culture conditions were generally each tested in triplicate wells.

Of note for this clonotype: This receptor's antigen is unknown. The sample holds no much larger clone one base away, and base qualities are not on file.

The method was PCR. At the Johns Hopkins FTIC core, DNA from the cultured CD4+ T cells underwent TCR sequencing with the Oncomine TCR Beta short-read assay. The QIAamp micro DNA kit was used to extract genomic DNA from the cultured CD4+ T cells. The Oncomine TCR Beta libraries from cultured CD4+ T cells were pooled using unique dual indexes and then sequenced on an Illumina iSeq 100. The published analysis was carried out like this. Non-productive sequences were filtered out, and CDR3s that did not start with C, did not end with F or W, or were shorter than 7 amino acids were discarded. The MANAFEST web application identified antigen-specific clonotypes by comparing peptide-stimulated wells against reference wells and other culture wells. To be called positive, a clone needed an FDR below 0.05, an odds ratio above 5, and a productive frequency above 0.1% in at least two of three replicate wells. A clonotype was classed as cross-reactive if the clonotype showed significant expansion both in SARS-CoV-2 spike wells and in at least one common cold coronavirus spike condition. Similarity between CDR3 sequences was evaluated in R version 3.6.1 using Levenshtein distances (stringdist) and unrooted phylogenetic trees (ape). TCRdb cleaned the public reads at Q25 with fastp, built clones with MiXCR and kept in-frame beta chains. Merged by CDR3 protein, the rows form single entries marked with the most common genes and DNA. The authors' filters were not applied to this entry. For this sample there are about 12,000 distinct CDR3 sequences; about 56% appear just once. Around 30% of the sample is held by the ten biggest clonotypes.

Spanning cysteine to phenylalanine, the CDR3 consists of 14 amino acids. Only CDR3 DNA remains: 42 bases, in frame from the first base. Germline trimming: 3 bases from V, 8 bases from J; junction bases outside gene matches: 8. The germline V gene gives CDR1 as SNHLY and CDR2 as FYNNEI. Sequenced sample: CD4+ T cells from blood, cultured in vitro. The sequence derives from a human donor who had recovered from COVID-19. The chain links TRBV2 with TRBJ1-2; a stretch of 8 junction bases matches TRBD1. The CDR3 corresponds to CASSDRVRGQGYTF. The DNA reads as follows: TGTGCCAGCAGTGACAGAGTCAGGGGGCAGGGCTACACCTTC.